Listed here are 5 T cell receptor beta chains from one sample, sequenced in a study of cytomegalovirus exposure and HLA in healthy donors. Method: immunoSEQ multiplex PCR; TCRdb's copy keeps in-frame clones and lacks some. Of over 250,000 clones in the sample, about 86% were seen once. The sequenced sample consisted of PBMCs. The receptors stem from a woman between 18 and 29 years old in good health and CMV-seronegative.

This chain connects TRBV4-1 to TRBJ1-3; the D is unclear. Germline CDR1 reads MGHRA; CDR2 reads YSYEKL. Trimming took 0 bases from V and 2 from J, leaving 23 bases between them. The CDR3 sequence is 20 residues long. The CDR3 protein is CASSQENDGRQIAAGNTIYF. CDR3 nucleotide sequence: TGCGCCAGCAGCCAAGAAAATGATGGGAGACAAATCGCTGCTGGAAACACCATATATTTT.

The sample holds a few counts of this clone. The chain's CDR3 is CASSRQGYNEQFF. In DNA, the CDR3 is TGCGCCAGCAGTAGACAGGGCTACAATGAGCAGTTCTTC. This chain connects TRBV5-1 to TRBJ2-1; 7 bases are a match to TRBD1. The CDR3 loop spans 13 amino acids. Germline CDR1 reads SGHRS; CDR2 reads YFSETQ. V lost 5 bases to trimming and J lost 3 bases; unmatched junction nucleotides: 2.

The chain carries TRBV4-1 and TRBJ2-1; possible D gene TRBD2, 6 bases. Germline values: CDR1 MGHRA, CDR2 YSYEKL. With 3 bases removed from V and 6 bases from J, the gap between germline ends came to 15 bases. This CDR3 region has 15 residues. The CDR3 bases are TGCGCCAGCAGCCACCCAGCGGGTAATATCAATGAGCAGTTCTTC. Protein: CASSHPAGNINEQFF.

This chain links TRBV5-1 with TRBJ1-1; weak D call: TRBD1 (5 bases). V was trimmed by 0 bases and J by 6 bases, leaving 12 bases between them. Germline V gives CDR1 SGHRS, CDR2 YFSETQ. CDR3 length equals 14 residues. The CDR3 loop is CASSLVRGSAEAFF. CDR3 DNA sequence: TGCGCCAGCAGCTTGGTGCGGGGGAGCGCTGAAGCTTTCTTT.

J is TRBJ2-6 and V is TRBV7-6; 7 bases align to TRBD1. Germline lookup yields CDR1 SGHVS and CDR2 FNYEAQ. This CDR3 is built from 15 residues. V was pared by 5 bases and J by 2 bases, with 3 bases of the junction left unmatched. The CDR3 loop reads CASSLGGAGANVLTF. The CDR3 DNA reads TGTGCCAGCAGCCTAGGGGGCGCTGGGGCCAACGTCCTGACTTTC.